The 16 T cell receptor beta chains below all came from one sample that was sequenced in a study of T cell responses to AZD1222 COVID-19 vaccine. The table came from immunoSEQ multiplex PCR; TCRdb's copy has only in-frame clones and leaves some out. The sample lists some 83,000 clones; about 87% were seen once. The material sequenced was peripheral blood, taken on day 0 of AZD1222 vaccination. Receptor source: an adult in good health.

The chain employs TRBV29-1 and TRBJ2-5; 8 positions agree with TRBD1. This CDR3 has 11 amino acids. V lost 7 bases and J lost 7; bases outside the gene matches: 5. CDR1 and CDR2 (germline): SQVTM, ANQGSEA. The CDR3 DNA sequence: TGCAGCGCCCACAGGGGGGCGACCCAGTACTTC. The encoded protein is CSAHRGATQYF.

The chain has TRBV13 and TRBJ2-5; 11 bases align to TRBD2. J gave up 4 bases and V 5 bases, and 6 bases lay outside the gene matches. CDR1 PRHDT and CDR2 FYEKMQ come from the germline V gene (reference sequence). This CDR3 is built from 15 residues. CDR3 bases: TGTGCCAGCAGCGATCCTAGCGGGGGGCCAGAGACCCAGTACTTC. It yields the protein CASSDPSGGPETQYF.

The genes are TRBV7-8 and TRBJ2-5; the match to TRBD2 covers 9 bases. The length of the CDR3 is 13 residues. V lost 11 bases to trimming and J lost 2 bases; unmatched junction nucleotides: 6. From germline, CDR1 is SGHVS and CDR2 FQNEAQ. DNA of the CDR3: TGTGCCGGGGCGGGGGGGCGGCAAGAGACCCAGTACTTC. Translation: CAGAGGRQETQYF.

The CDR3 bases are TGTGCCAGCAGCGTAGGTGCGGGGAATGAAAAACTGTTTTTT. It yields the protein CASSVGAGNEKLFF. The genes are TRBV9 and TRBJ1-4; D unclear. This CDR3 is built from 14 residues. Trimming shortened V by 0 bases and J by 5 bases, and 8 bases separated the two germline ends. CDR1 is SGDLS, CDR2 YYNGEE, per germline.

The chain carries TRBV20-1 and TRBJ1-4; possible D gene TRBD1, 6 bases. The germline V gene encodes CDR1 DFQATT and CDR2 SNEGSKA (reference sequence). The CDR3 is 11 amino acids. V lost 0 bases and J lost 12, with 8 bases in between. CDR3 sequence (DNA): TGCAGTGCTAGAGATAGGACAGAACTGTTTTTT. Amino acid sequence: CSARDRTELFF.

The V gene is TRBV4-2, the J gene TRBJ1-2, with D possibly being TRBD1 (6 bases). CDR1 is LGHNA, CDR2 YNFKEQ, per germline. Trimming left V 3 bases short and J 7 bases short, with 18 bases between. This CDR3 has 15 residues. In nucleotides, the CDR3 is TGTGCCAGCAGCCAGAATACAGGGTACTTGCGTGGCTACACCTTC. It codes for CASSQNTGYLRGYTF.

The DNA of the CDR3 is TGTGCCAGCAGCACCGGGACAGCCTGGTTTCAGCCCCAGCATTTT. Protein sequence: CASSTGTAWFQPQHF. The chain couples TRBV5-8 to TRBJ1-5; 7 positions match TRBD1. Germline V gene sequence: CDR1 SGHTS, CDR2 YDEGEE. J lost 6 bases, V lost 4 bases, and 10 bases had no gene match. The CDR3 is 15 residues long.

The rearrangement uses TRBV7-9 and TRBJ2-2; possible D gene TRBD1, 5 bases. The CDR3 loop spans 16 amino acids. Per germline, CDR1 SEHNR and CDR2 FQNEAQ (reference sequence). V lost 5 bases, J lost 4 bases, and 17 bases lay in between. The DNA of the CDR3 is TGTGCCAGCAGCCCAACTGGGGCAGGGCGCACCGGGGAGCTGTTTTTT. Encoded protein: CASSPTGAGRTGELFF.

J is TRBJ2-7 and V is TRBV3-1 (or the pseudogene TRBV3-2); D is tentatively TRBD1 or TRBD2 (5 bases each). This CDR3 spans 14 amino acids. The V gene lost 3 bases and the J gene lost 0 bases, with 9 bases spanning the gap. In germline, CDR1 is LGHDT, CDR2 YNNKEL (reference sequence). CDR3 in DNA: TGTGCCAGCAGCCACACCGGGACCTCCTACGAGCAGTACTTC. Protein sequence: CASSHTGTSYEQYF.

CDR3 residues: CASRSTGDYGYTF. The CDR3 nucleotides are TGTGCCAGCAGGTCTACAGGGGACTATGGCTACACCTTC. The rearrangement joins TRBV12-3 or TRBV12-4 to TRBJ1-2, with TRBD1 identical over 7 bases. The CDR3 length is 13 residues. Trimming at V came to 6 bases and at J to 3 bases, leaving 4 bases not matched to a gene.

This sequence joins TRBV11-1 and TRBJ2-2; D might be TRBD1 (5 bases). CDR3 length: 12 amino acids. The ends were cut back, 2 bases at V and 9 bases at J, with 7 bases in the middle. Looked up from germline, CDR1 is SGHAT and CDR2 is FQDESV (reference sequence). The CDR3 sequence is CASSLKGWELFF. The CDR3 DNA reads as TGTGCCAGCAGCTTAAAGGGGTGGGAGCTGTTTTTT.

V usage is TRBV5-6 and J usage is TRBJ1-6; a possible D gene is TRBD1 (5 bases). The CDR3 spans 17 residues. The V gene's germline CDR1 is SGHDT and CDR2 YYEEEE. V was clipped by 2 bases and J by 5 bases, with 17 bases between them. The CDR3 DNA is TGTGCCAGCAGCTTCCATGACAGAGGGGTGCATAATTCACCCCTCCACTTT. Translating gives CASSFHDRGVHNSPLHF.

The CDR3, as DNA: TGTGCCAGCACTTATGGTAATCAGCCCCAGCATTTT. Protein: CASTYGNQPQHF. The chain combines TRBV12-3 or TRBV12-4 with TRBJ1-5; unclear D gene. Trimming left V 7 bases short and J 4 bases short, with 8 bases between. CDR3 length: 12 amino acids.

The chain carries TRBV7-9 and TRBJ1-1; the match to TRBD1 covers 9 bases. The CDR3 is made up of 16 amino acids. Germline V lookup: CDR1 SEHNR, CDR2 FQNEAQ (reference sequence). V lost 1 base to trimming and J lost 5 bases; unmatched junction nucleotides: 8. The CDR3 region has the DNA TGTGCCAGCAGCTTAGTGGGGACAGGGCGTGATACTGAAGCTTTCTTT. Protein product: CASSLVGTGRDTEAFF.

This chain links TRBV5-1 with TRBJ1-1; a possible D gene is TRBD1 (5 bases). This CDR3 spans 14 amino acids. Deletions cut 3 bases from V and 1 base from J, with 10 bases between. CDR1 SGHRS and CDR2 YFSETQ come from the germline V gene. The CDR3 here is CASSYLGTNTEAFF. Written as DNA, the CDR3 is TGCGCCAGCAGCTATCTTGGGACGAACACTGAAGCTTTCTTT.

In DNA form, the CDR3 reads TGCGCCAGCAGCTTGGGACAGTCAGGAAACACCATATATTTT. Its translation is CASSLGQSGNTIYF. The chain recombines TRBV5-1 with TRBJ1-3; D is perhaps TRBD1 (5 bases). Germline lookup yields CDR1 SGHRS and CDR2 YFSETQ. The CDR3 is made up of 14 amino acids. Trimming took 0 bases from V and 4 from J, leaving 8 bases between them. The entire variable domain, with the rest obtained from reference TRBV5-1 and TRBJ1-3, is as follows: KAGVTQTPRYLIKTRGQQVTLSCSPISGHRSVSWYQQTPGQGLQFLFEYFSETQRNKGNFPGRFSGRQFSNSRSEMNVSTLELGDSALYLCASSLGQSGNTIYFGEGSWLTVV.